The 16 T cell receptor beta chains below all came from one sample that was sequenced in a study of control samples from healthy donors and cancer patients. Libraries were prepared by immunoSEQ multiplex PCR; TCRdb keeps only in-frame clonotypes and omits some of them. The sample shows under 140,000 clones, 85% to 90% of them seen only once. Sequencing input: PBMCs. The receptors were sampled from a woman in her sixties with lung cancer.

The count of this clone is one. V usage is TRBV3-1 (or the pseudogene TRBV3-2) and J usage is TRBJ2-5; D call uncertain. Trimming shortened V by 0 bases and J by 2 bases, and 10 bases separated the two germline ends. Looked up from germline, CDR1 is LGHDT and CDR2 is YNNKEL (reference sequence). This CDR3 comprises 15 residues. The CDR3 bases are TGTGCCAGCAGCCAAGATCTACAGAAGCAAGAGACCCAGTACTTC. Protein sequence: CASSQDLQKQETQYF.

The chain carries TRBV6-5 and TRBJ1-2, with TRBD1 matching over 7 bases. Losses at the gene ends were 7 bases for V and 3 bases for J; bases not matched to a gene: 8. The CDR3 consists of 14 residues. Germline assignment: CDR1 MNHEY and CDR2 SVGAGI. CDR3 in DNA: TGTGCCAGCACGAGTTCAGGGGGGCACTATGGCTACACCTTC. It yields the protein CASTSSGGHYGYTF.

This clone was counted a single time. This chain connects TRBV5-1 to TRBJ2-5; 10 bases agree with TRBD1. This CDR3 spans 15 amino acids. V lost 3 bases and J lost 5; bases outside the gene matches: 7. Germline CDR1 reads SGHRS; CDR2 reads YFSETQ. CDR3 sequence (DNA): TGCGCCAGCAGCTCGGGACAGGGGTTCTGGGAGACCCAGTACTTC. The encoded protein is CASSSGQGFWETQYF.

This chain's CDR3 is CASSSLAGGRNEQFF. In DNA, the CDR3 is TGTGCCAGCAGCTCCTTAGCGGGAGGCCGGAATGAGCAGTTCTTC. This chain links TRBV7-3 with TRBJ2-1; 10 positions agree with TRBD2. V dropped 4 bases and J dropped 7; count of bases not matched to a gene: 7. This CDR3 region has 15 residues. Germline V gene sequence: CDR1 SGHTA, CDR2 FQGTGA.

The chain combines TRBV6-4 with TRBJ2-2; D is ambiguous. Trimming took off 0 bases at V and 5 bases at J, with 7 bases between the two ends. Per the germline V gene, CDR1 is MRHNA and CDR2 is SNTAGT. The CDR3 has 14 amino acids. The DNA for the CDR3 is TGTGCCAGCAGTGACTCGAGAGGAACCGGGGAGCTGTTTTTT. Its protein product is CASSDSRGTGELFF.

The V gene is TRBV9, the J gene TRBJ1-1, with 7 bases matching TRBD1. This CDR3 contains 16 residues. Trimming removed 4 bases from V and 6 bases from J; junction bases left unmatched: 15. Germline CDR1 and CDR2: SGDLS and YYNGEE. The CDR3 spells CASSYLPGTVGAEAFF. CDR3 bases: TGTGCCAGCAGCTACCTCCCAGGGACAGTGGGCGCTGAAGCTTTCTTT.

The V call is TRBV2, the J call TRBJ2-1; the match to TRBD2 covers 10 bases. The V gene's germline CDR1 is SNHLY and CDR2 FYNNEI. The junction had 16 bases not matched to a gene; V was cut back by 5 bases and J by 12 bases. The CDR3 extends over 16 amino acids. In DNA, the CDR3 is TGTGCCAGCAGTAGTACCGGAGCGGGAGGGCCGATCGGGCAGTTCTTC. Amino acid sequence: CASSSTGAGGPIGQFF.

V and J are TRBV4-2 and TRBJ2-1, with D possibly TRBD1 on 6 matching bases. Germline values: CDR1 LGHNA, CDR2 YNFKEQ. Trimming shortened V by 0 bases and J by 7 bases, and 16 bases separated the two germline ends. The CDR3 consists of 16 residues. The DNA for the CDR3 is TGTGCCAGCAGCCAAGAGGGGCCAGGGGTTGGGAATGAGCAGTTCTTC. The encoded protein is CASSQEGPGVGNEQFF.

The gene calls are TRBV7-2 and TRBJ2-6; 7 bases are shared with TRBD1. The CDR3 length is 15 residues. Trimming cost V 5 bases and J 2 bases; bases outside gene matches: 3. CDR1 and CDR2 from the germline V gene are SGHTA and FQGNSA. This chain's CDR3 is CASSPTGTGANVLTF. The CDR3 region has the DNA TGTGCCAGCAGCCCGACAGGGACTGGGGCCAACGTCCTGACTTTC.

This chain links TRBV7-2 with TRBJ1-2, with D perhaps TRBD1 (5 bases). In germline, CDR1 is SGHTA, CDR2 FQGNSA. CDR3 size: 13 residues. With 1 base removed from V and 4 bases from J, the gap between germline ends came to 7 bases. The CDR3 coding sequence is TGTGCCAGCAGCTTAGGAGGGGTCTATGGCTACACCTTC. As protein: CASSLGGVYGYTF.

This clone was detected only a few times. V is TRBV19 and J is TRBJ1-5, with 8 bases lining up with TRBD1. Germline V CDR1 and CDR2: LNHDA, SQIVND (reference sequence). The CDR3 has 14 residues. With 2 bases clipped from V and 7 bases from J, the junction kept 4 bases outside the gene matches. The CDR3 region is CASSIQGAEQPQHF. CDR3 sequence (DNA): TGTGCCAGTAGTATACAGGGGGCTGAGCAGCCCCAGCATTTT.

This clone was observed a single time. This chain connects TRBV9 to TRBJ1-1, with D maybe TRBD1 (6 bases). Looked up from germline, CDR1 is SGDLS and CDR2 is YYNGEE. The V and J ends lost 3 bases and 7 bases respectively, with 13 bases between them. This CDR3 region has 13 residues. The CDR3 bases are TGTGCCAGCAGCGCAGGGGCGGAGGGTGAAGCTTTCTTT. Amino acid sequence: CASSAGAEGEAFF.

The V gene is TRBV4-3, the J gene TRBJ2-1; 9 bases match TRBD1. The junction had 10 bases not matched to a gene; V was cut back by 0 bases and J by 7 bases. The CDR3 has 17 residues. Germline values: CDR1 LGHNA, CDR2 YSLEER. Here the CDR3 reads CASSQERLGQGRNEQFF. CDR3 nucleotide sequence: TGCGCCAGCAGCCAAGAAAGGCTAGGACAGGGGAGGAATGAGCAGTTCTTC.

The CDR3 nucleotides read TGCGCCAGCAGCCCCGGACAGGGTGTTTCCCTCCACTTT. It yields the protein CASSPGQGVSLHF. J is TRBJ1-6 and V is TRBV4-3; 8 bases match TRBD1. Germline V gene lookup returns CDR1 LGHNA and CDR2 YSLEER. V lost 4 bases, J lost 14 bases, and 7 bases stayed unmatched. The CDR3 has 13 residues.

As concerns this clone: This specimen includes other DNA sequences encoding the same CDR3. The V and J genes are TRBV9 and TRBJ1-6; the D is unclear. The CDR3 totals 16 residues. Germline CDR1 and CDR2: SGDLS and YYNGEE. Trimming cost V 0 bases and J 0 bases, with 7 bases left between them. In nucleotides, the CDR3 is TGTGCCAGCAGCGTAGGGGGAAGCTCCTATAATTCACCCCTCCACTTT. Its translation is CASSVGGSSYNSPLHF.

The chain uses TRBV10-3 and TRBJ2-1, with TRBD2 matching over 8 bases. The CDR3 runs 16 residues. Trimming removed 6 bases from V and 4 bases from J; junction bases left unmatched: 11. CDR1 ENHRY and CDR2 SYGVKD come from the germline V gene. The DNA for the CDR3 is TGTGCCATCAGACGGTCTACTAGCGGTGATTACAATGAGCAGTTCTTC. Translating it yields CAIRRSTSGDYNEQFF.